This is a list of T cell receptor beta chains from one sample in a study of cytotoxic CD8 clonotypes in ibrutinib-treated CLL. Repertoires were generated with immunoSEQ multiplex PCR, while TCRdb's copy carries only in-frame clones and drops some. The table includes about 330,000 clones, under 70% detected once. The starting material was PBMCs, obtained after 36 months of ibrutinib treatment. These receptors came from a human donor with chronic lymphocytic leukemia. Each CDR3 is given with its conserved first and last residue. D genes are given only for firm matches. Some rows have no size entry. The others give once, few or many, or a class for an expanded clone.

CDR3nt,CDR3aa,j_gene,v_gene,abundance,d_gene
TGTGCCAGCAGCTTGAGCGGGGGCGTTAGGGACGAGCAGTACTTC,CASSLSGGVRDEQYF,TRBJ2-7,TRBV7-3,.,TRBD2
TGTGCCAGCAGCTCCGGGACAGGGGGCGGGGAGACCCAGTACTTC,CASSSGTGGGETQYF,TRBJ2-5,TRBV9,once,TRBD1
TGCGCCAGCTTACCGCATAGCGGGACCTCCTACAATGAGCAGTTCTTC,CASLPHSGTSYNEQFF,TRBJ2-1,TRBV5-1,.,TRBD2
TGTGCCAGCAGTTCGACAAGGGACAGGTTCTACGAGCAGTACTTC,CASSSTRDRFYEQYF,TRBJ2-7,TRBV28,.,TRBD1
TGTGCCAGCAGCATAGGACAAACCACTGAAGCTTTCTTT,CASSIGQTTEAFF,TRBJ1-1,TRBV6-5,.,.
TGCGCCAGCAGCCAAGAGGGGACAGGAGCTAACTATGGCTACACCTTC,CASSQEGTGANYGYTF,TRBJ1-2,TRBV4-1,.,TRBD1
TGTGCCAGCAGCTTGTGGAGGACCTCTGGCTACACCTTC,CASSLWRTSGYTF,TRBJ1-2,TRBV5-6,few,.
TGTGCCACCAGCAGAGAGGCCACAGGGTCCAATCAGCCCCAGCATTTT,CATSREATGSNQPQHF,TRBJ1-5,TRBV15,.,.
TGTGCCAGCAGCTCACGGGACAGGGCTACTAACTATGGCTACACCTTC,CASSSRDRATNYGYTF,TRBJ1-2,TRBV7-8,once,TRBD1
TGTGCCAGCAGATACGGACAGTTGAACACTGAAGCTTTCTTT,CASRYGQLNTEAFF,TRBJ1-1,TRBV7-2,.,.
TGTGCCATCAGTGGGGGACTAGCGGGAGGAGGCGGGGAGCTGTTTTTT,CAISGGLAGGGGELFF,TRBJ2-2,TRBV10-3,.,TRBD2
TGCGCCAGCAGTGTTTCCGGGACAGGCAATGAGCAGTTCTTC,CASSVSGTGNEQFF,TRBJ2-1,TRBV10-2,once,TRBD1
TGTGCCAGCAGCCCCGACAGGGGCTCCTACGAGCAGTACTTC,CASSPDRGSYEQYF,TRBJ2-7,TRBV11-1,.,TRBD1
TGTGCCAGCAGCTTAAGGGGTATTGGGGGAAGGAACACTGAAGCTTTCTTT,CASSLRGIGGRNTEAFF,TRBJ1-1,TRBV7-6,.,.
TGTGCCAGCAGTTCTTCCCGAGGTGCCGGGGAGCTGTTTTTT,CASSSSRGAGELFF,TRBJ2-2,TRBV6-5,.,.
TGTGCCAGCTCACCAGGGGGGGGCCACTCTGGAAACACCATATATTTT,CASSPGGGHSGNTIYF,TRBJ1-3,TRBV18,once,.
TGCGCCAGCAGCCATACGGCAGGGTCCTGGGATAATTCACCCCTCCACTTT,CASSHTAGSWDNSPLHF,TRBJ1-6,TRBV4-1,.,.
TGTGCCAGCAGCTTAACAGGCTACGAGCAGTACTTC,CASSLTGYEQYF,TRBJ2-7,TRBV11-2,many,.
TGTGCCAGCAGCCCGACAGGGACTAATGAAAAACTGTTTTTT,CASSPTGTNEKLFF,TRBJ1-4,TRBV9,few,TRBD1
TGTGCCAGCAGCCCCGGACGATGGGGGGCCGGGGAGCTGTTTTTT,CASSPGRWGAGELFF,TRBJ2-2,TRBV5-6,.,.
TGTGCCACCAGCACAGGGCTACCCCAAGCGAGAGGCTACACCTTC,CATSTGLPQARGYTF,TRBJ1-2,TRBV15,.,.
TGCAGCGTTGAAACCGGGACAGGGGTTTCTCACTATGGCTACACCTTC,CSVETGTGVSHYGYTF,TRBJ1-2,TRBV29-1,.,TRBD1
TGCGCCAGCAGCCAGCAGACAGGGGCTAAGACTAATGAAAAACTGTTTTTT,CASSQQTGAKTNEKLFF,TRBJ1-4,TRBV4-1,.,TRBD1
TGTGCCATCAGTGATTCACAGGGCAAAAACATTCAGTACTTC,CAISDSQGKNIQYF,TRBJ2-4,TRBV10-3,.,.
TGTGCCAGCAGTTTATCTCAGAGACAAGGCGCGGCCCAGTACTTC,CASSLSQRQGAAQYF,TRBJ2-5,TRBV28,.,.
TGTGCCAGCAGGGGGGACAGGGCGGACTATGGCTACACCTTC,CASRGDRADYGYTF,TRBJ1-2,TRBV6-1,.,TRBD1
TGTGCCAGCAGTTTATCGAGCAACAATGAGCAGTTCTTC,CASSLSSNNEQFF,TRBJ2-1,TRBV27,.,.
TGTGCTAGCCTAGCGGGGGAAACCTACAATGAGCAGTTCTTC,CASLAGETYNEQFF,TRBJ2-1,TRBV12-5,few,TRBD2
TGTGCCAGCAGTTTTCTGGGGGCTGGGACAGATACGCAGTATTTT,CASSFLGAGTDTQYF,TRBJ2-3,TRBV27,few,.
TGCAGCGCCCGGCGGGGACAGCAGTTCTTC,CSARRGQQFF,TRBJ2-1,TRBV29-1,.,.
TGTGCCAGCAGCTTGGGGCCAGTGGCCTACGAGCAGTACTTC,CASSLGPVAYEQYF,TRBJ2-7,TRBV5-5,.,.
TGCGCCAGCAGCCCCTCTAGTGGGGCCAACGTCCTGACTTTC,CASSPSSGANVLTF,TRBJ2-6,TRBV10-1,.,.
TGTGCCAGCAGCCTTAGTCAGTCGGGAGGCTACACCTTC,CASSLSQSGGYTF,TRBJ1-2,TRBV9,.,.
TGTGCCAGCAGCCCCGGGACAGGGGGCGGAAGGCACACAGATACGCAGTATTTT,CASSPGTGGGRHTDTQYF,TRBJ2-3,TRBV13,.,TRBD1
TGTGCCACCAAAAGGGGGGATTCCTACAATGAGCAGTTCTTC,CATKRGDSYNEQFF,TRBJ2-1,TRBV25-1,.,.
TGTGCCAGCAGGTCCTCCGGAGGGGCGGGCTACACCTTC,CASRSSGGAGYTF,TRBJ1-2,TRBV6-5,few,.
TGTGCCAGCAGTTACGGGACAGGGGGTTTCTATGGCTACACCTTC,CASSYGTGGFYGYTF,TRBJ1-2,TRBV6-5,.,TRBD1
TGCGCCAGTCTGAGGGGGGGAAATCAGCCCCAGCATTTT,CASLRGGNQPQHF,TRBJ1-5,TRBV23-1,.,.
TGTGCCAGCAGCTCAGGGGACACCAACACCGGGGAGCTGTTTTTT,CASSSGDTNTGELFF,TRBJ2-2,TRBV5-8,.,.
TGTGCCAGCAGCTTGAGGGGATCGGCCCAGCATTTT,CASSLRGSAQHF,TRBJ1-5,TRBV5-4,.,.
TGTGCCAGCACGAACGGGATCCCCTACAATGAGCAGTTCTTC,CASTNGIPYNEQFF,TRBJ2-1,TRBV2,.,.
TGTGCCAGCAACAGGGGCCAAGAGACCCAGTACTTC,CASNRGQETQYF,TRBJ2-5,TRBV2,once,TRBD1
TGTGCCAGCAGTTACTCGACCCAGGGTTACGAGCAGTACTTC,CASSYSTQGYEQYF,TRBJ2-7,TRBV6-5,.,.
TGTGCCAGCTCACCCTCCACTGAAGCTTTCTTT,CASSPSTEAFF,TRBJ1-1,TRBV18,.,.
TGTGCCAGCAGCCCCGAGGGGGAGACCCAGTACTTC,CASSPEGETQYF,TRBJ2-5,TRBV5-4,few,.
TGTGCCAGCAGCGTCGGGACTAGCGGGTCGGGTGAGCAGTTCTTC,CASSVGTSGSGEQFF,TRBJ2-1,TRBV9,once,TRBD2
TGTGCCAGCAGTGCTTACAGGGGGCGAGAGACCCAGTACTTC,CASSAYRGRETQYF,TRBJ2-5,TRBV6-1,.,TRBD1
TGTGCCAGCAGCCAAGAACGTCCGTTTATGAACACTGAAGCTTTCTTT,CASSQERPFMNTEAFF,TRBJ1-1,TRBV4-2,.,.
TGTGCCAGTAGTGGGGCAGGAGAGACCCAGTACTTC,CASSGAGETQYF,TRBJ2-5,TRBV19,.,.
TGCGCCAGCAGCCACTCCCGGTACCTTAAAGAGACCCAGTACTTC,CASSHSRYLKETQYF,TRBJ2-5,TRBV10-1,.,.
TGTGCCGACAACTATGTAGCGGGGCAGGAGACCCAGTACTTC,CADNYVAGQETQYF,TRBJ2-5,TRBV2,few,TRBD2
TGCGCCAGCAGCTTCCGTTTAGCTGAGCAGTTCTTC,CASSFRLAEQFF,TRBJ2-1,TRBV5-1,once,.
TGTGCCAGCTCACCGGGAGAGTATGCCGGCTACACCTTC,CASSPGEYAGYTF,TRBJ1-2,TRBV18,.,.
TGTGCCAGCAGCTTCGAAGAGGGTCCCTCCTACGAGCAGTACTTC,CASSFEEGPSYEQYF,TRBJ2-7,TRBV11-2,.,.